The rows below give T cell receptor beta chains drawn from one sample of a study of T cells after yellow fever vaccination. TCRdb recomputed calls from the 5' RACE reads with MiXCR, one row per CDR3 protein. The sample lists just under 85,000 distinct CDR3 sequences; 13% were seen once. The sample consisted of CD8+ T cells not binding an NS4B(214-222) dextramer, sorted from PBMCs, taken approximately 22 days after the first yellow fever vaccination. The receptors come from a man between 18 and 29 years old who received the YFV17D yellow fever vaccine. The CDR3 runs from the conserved cysteine through the conserved F or W. The D gene is left open where the match is weak. The size field is filled for only some rows; it gives once, few, many or a size class.

size: -
V: TRBV3-1
D: TRBD2
J: TRBJ2-3
DNA: TGTGCCTCCTGCCGATTCGGGGGGAGCACAGATACGCAGTATTTT
CDR3: CASCRFGGSTDTQYF

size: -
V: TRBV7-9
D: -
J: TRBJ2-5
DNA: TGTGCCAGCAGCTTAGTGGTGACAGGAATGGGGGAGACCCAGTACTTC
CDR3: CASSLVVTGMGETQYF

size: few
V: TRBV6-6
D: -
J: TRBJ1-1
DNA: TGTGCCAGCAGTCTTAGAGGGGAGAATGAAGCTTTCTTT
CDR3: CASSLRGENEAFF

size: -
V: TRBV20-1
D: TRBD1
J: TRBJ2-4
DNA: TGCGGCTCCGGGACAGGCTTGGACATAGCCAAAAACATTCAGTACTTC
CDR3: CGSGTGLDIAKNIQYF

size: few
V: TRBV9
D: -
J: TRBJ1-1
DNA: TGTGCCAGCAGCGTAGAGGGCTCGGGGAACACTGAAGCTTTCTTT
CDR3: CASSVEGSGNTEAFF

size: many
V: TRBV5-1
D: -
J: TRBJ2-3
DNA: TGCGCCAGCAGCTACTCCGGGCCAAACACGGAGTATTTT
CDR3: CASSYSGPNTEYF

size: -
V: TRBV6-5
D: -
J: TRBJ1-3
DNA: TGTGCCAGCAGTTACCCAGTTTTGGGGGACACCATATATTTT
CDR3: CASSYPVLGDTIYF

size: many
V: TRBV5-1
D: TRBD2
J: TRBJ2-1
DNA: TGCGCCAGCAGCTTCGGGGCTAGCGGGAACAATGAGCAGTTCTTC
CDR3: CASSFGASGNNEQFF

size: -
V: TRBV9
D: TRBD2
J: TRBJ2-3
DNA: TGTGCCAGCAGCGCTGGGACTAGCGATTTCACAGATACGCAGTATTTT
CDR3: CASSAGTSDFTDTQYF

size: -
V: TRBV12-3/TRBV12-4
D: -
J: TRBJ1-6
DNA: TGTGCCAGCAGGAGTGAGGGGGGGAATTCACCCCTCCACTTT
CDR3: CASRSEGGNSPLHF

size: -
V: TRBV20-1
D: -
J: TRBJ2-1
DNA: TGCAGTGCTAGAGACCCCGACATATCCAATGAGCAGTTCTTC
CDR3: CSARDPDISNEQFF

size: few
V: TRBV12-3/TRBV12-4
D: TRBD2
J: TRBJ2-1
DNA: TGTGCCAGCAATCCGCGGGGGGAAAGAGGCAATGAGCAGTTCTTC
CDR3: CASNPRGERGNEQFF

size: -
V: TRBV7-3
D: TRBD1
J: TRBJ2-3
DNA: TGTGCCAGCAGTTCCCCCCCGGGACAGGGGACAGATACGCAGTATTTT
CDR3: CASSSPPGQGTDTQYF

size: few
V: TRBV20-1
D: TRBD2
J: TRBJ2-2
DNA: TGCAGTGCTAGTTGGTCCAGCGGGACGAACACCGGGGAGCTGTTTTTT
CDR3: CSASWSSGTNTGELFF

size: -
V: TRBV7-2
D: -
J: TRBJ2-7
DNA: TGTGCCAGCAGCCCAACCGGCGCCCCACAGTACGAGCAGTACTTC
CDR3: CASSPTGAPQYEQYF

size: -
V: TRBV27
D: -
J: TRBJ2-1
DNA: TGTGCCAGCAGTTTAAATCGTCGGTACAATGAGCAGTTCTTC
CDR3: CASSLNRRYNEQFF

size: few
V: TRBV4-3
D: -
J: TRBJ1-1
DNA: TGCGCCAGCAGCCCTACCGGGGGGAGCACTGAAGCTTTCTTT
CDR3: CASSPTGGSTEAFF

size: many
V: TRBV3-1
D: -
J: TRBJ1-1
DNA: TGTGCCAGCAGCCCTGGATTTGGATTTAACACTGAAGCTTTCTTT
CDR3: CASSPGFGFNTEAFF

size: many
V: TRBV7-6
D: -
J: TRBJ2-2
DNA: TGTGCCAGCAGCCTTAGAGGCGGGGAGCTGTTTTTT
CDR3: CASSLRGGELFF

size: few
V: TRBV5-5
D: TRBD1
J: TRBJ1-2
DNA: TGTGCCAGCAGCTTGGAGGACAGGTCGAACTATGGCTACACCTTC
CDR3: CASSLEDRSNYGYTF

size: -
V: TRBV7-3
D: TRBD1
J: TRBJ2-5
DNA: TGTGCCAGCAGCTTACTCCATGCGACAGGGTCGACCCAGTACTTC
CDR3: CASSLLHATGSTQYF

size: -
V: TRBV19
D: TRBD1
J: TRBJ2-1
DNA: TGTGCCAGTAGTATAGAGACAGGGTACTATGAGCAGTTCTTC
CDR3: CASSIETGYYEQFF

size: -
V: TRBV4-3
D: -
J: TRBJ2-1
DNA: TGCGCCAGCAGCCAAGGGAGTCTACCTCCCGACAATGAGCAGTTCTTC
CDR3: CASSQGSLPPDNEQFF

size: -
V: TRBV7-9
D: TRBD1
J: TRBJ1-6
DNA: TGTGCCAGCAGCACAGGGGGTTGGGGTTCACCCCTCCACTTT
CDR3: CASSTGGWGSPLHF

size: few
V: TRBV13
D: -
J: TRBJ2-1
DNA: TGTGCCAGCTCCGGCGGCCGCCTCTCCTACAATGAGCAGTTCTTC
CDR3: CASSGGRLSYNEQFF

size: many
V: TRBV12-3/TRBV12-4
D: -
J: TRBJ2-3
DNA: TGTGCCAGCAGTTATGCGACAGATACGCAGTATTTT
CDR3: CASSYATDTQYF

size: few
V: TRBV13
D: -
J: TRBJ2-5
DNA: TGTGCCAGCAGCATCTCCCGAGGCAGGTGGGAGACCCAGTACTTC
CDR3: CASSISRGRWETQYF

size: few
V: TRBV6-1
D: TRBD1
J: TRBJ2-2
DNA: TGTGCCAGCAGGCGACAGGGTAACACCGGGGAGCTGTTTTTT
CDR3: CASRRQGNTGELFF

size: few
V: TRBV30
D: -
J: TRBJ2-7
DNA: TGTGCCTGGAGCGAAGTGCCGGGCTACGAGCAGTACTTC
CDR3: CAWSEVPGYEQYF

size: -
V: TRBV5-1
D: TRBD1
J: TRBJ1-1
DNA: TGCGCCAGCAGCTTTACAGGGGTGAACACTGAAGCTTTCTTT
CDR3: CASSFTGVNTEAFF

size: few
V: TRBV15
D: TRBD1
J: TRBJ1-1
DNA: TGTGCCACCAACTATTTGGGGTTGGACAGGGAAGCTTTCTTT
CDR3: CATNYLGLDREAFF

size: few
V: TRBV9
D: TRBD1
J: TRBJ2-7
DNA: TGTGCCAGCAGCGCCGGGACAGACTCCTACGAGCAGTACTTC
CDR3: CASSAGTDSYEQYF

size: few
V: TRBV7-9
D: -
J: TRBJ2-2
DNA: TGTGCCAGCAGCTTAGAGGACGTGTCCGGGGAGCTGTTTTTT
CDR3: CASSLEDVSGELFF

size: -
V: TRBV2
D: TRBD2
J: TRBJ2-1
DNA: TGTGCCAGCAGTGAAGTCCTAGCGGGGCGCTACGGATCATGGGGCAATGAGCAGTTCTTC
CDR3: CASSEVLAGRYGSWGNEQFF

size: few
V: TRBV7-3
D: TRBD2
J: TRBJ2-1
DNA: TGTGCCAGCAGCTTTAGCGGGGGAATGTTGAATGAGCAGTTCTTC
CDR3: CASSFSGGMLNEQFF

size: -
V: TRBV5-1
D: -
J: TRBJ2-7
DNA: TGCGCCAGCAGCTTGGGGGCCAGGTACGAGCAGTACTTC
CDR3: CASSLGARYEQYF

size: -
V: TRBV4-3
D: -
J: TRBJ2-7
DNA: TGCGCCAGCAGCCAAGATATGGGAGAGGCCCTCCCCGAGCAGTACTTC
CDR3: CASSQDMGEALPEQYF

size: few
V: TRBV30
D: -
J: TRBJ2-1
DNA: TGTGCCTGGAGCGGGGGCTACAATGAGCAGTTCTTC
CDR3: CAWSGGYNEQFF

size: -
V: TRBV20-1
D: -
J: TRBJ2-5
DNA: TGCAGTGCTAGGGGATGGGCCCGGGAGACCCAGTACTTC
CDR3: CSARGWARETQYF

size: -
V: TRBV25-1
D: -
J: TRBJ1-1
DNA: TGTGCCAGCAGTGAAGGACGGAGCACTGAAGCTTTCTTT
CDR3: CASSEGRSTEAFF

size: few
V: TRBV7-6
D: -
J: TRBJ2-3
DNA: TGTGCCAGCAGCTTAGACGTTAGGGGGGAGGATACGCAGTATTTT
CDR3: CASSLDVRGEDTQYF

size: -
V: TRBV6-2/TRBV6-3
D: -
J: TRBJ1-1
DNA: TGTGCCAGCAGTTACCGGGGGCGGTTCACTGAAGCTTTCTTT
CDR3: CASSYRGRFTEAFF

size: -
V: TRBV6-5
D: TRBD1
J: TRBJ2-7
DNA: TGTGCCAGCAGTTACTCAAGGGTAGGGGGCGACGAGCAGTACTTC
CDR3: CASSYSRVGGDEQYF

size: few
V: TRBV10-2
D: -
J: TRBJ2-5
DNA: TGCGCCAGCGAGGAGAACCAAGAGACCCAGTACTTC
CDR3: CASEENQETQYF